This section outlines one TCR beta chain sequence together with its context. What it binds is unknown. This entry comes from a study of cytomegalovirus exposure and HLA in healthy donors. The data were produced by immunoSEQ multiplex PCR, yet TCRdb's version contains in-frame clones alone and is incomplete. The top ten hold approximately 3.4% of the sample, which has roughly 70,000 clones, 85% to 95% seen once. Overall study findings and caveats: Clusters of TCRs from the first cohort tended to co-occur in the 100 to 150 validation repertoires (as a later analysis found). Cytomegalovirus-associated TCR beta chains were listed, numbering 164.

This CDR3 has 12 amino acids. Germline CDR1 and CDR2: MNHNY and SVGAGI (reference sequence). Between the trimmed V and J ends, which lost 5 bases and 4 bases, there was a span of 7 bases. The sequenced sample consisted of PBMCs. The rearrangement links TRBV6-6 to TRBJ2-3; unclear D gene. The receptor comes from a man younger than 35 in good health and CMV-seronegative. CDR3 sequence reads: CASSLIADTQYF. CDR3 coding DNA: TGTGCCAGCAGTCTTATTGCAGATACGCAGTATTTT.